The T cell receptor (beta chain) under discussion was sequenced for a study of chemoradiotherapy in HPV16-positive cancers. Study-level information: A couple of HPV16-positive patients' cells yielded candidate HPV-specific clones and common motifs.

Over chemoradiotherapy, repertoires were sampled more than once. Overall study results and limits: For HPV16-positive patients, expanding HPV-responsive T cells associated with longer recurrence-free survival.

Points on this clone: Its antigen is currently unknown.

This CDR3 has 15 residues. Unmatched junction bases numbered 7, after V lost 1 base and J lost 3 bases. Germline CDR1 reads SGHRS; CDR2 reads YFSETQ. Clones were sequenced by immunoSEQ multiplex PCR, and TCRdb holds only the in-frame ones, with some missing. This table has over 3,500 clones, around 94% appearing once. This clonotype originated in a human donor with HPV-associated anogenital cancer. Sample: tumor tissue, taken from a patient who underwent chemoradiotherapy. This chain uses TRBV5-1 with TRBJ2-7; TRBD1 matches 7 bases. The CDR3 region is CASSLNPGQNYEQYF. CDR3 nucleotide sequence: TGCGCCAGCAGCTTGAACCCGGGACAGAACTACGAGCAGTACTTC.